This T cell receptor (beta chain) comes out of a study of shared clonotypes between healthy human individuals. This CDR3 is built from 16 residues. The J segment lost 6 bases and the V segment lost 5 bases, leaving 10 bases of the junction unmatched. Germline lookup yields CDR1 SEHNR and CDR2 FQNEAQ (reference sequence). Findings of the study overall: Generally, naive subsets came out with larger estimated richness than memory subsets.

The method was immunoSEQ multiplex PCR; TCRdb's version includes in-frame clones alone and lacks a portion of them. The sample gives more than 2 million clones, about 94% of which show up once; approximately 1.7% is in the top ten. With respect to this clone: Its antigen is unidentified.

Positively selected for CCR7, the CD45RO-negative cells used as naive CD8 cells excluded terminally differentiated effector memory CD45RA+ cells. This receptor was obtained from a man aged 18 to 29 in good health. Some clones in this sample may be carry-over from other donors' samples. Sample: naive CD8+ T cells from PBMCs. The chain recombines TRBV7-9 with TRBJ1-6, with 7 bases identical to TRBD1. CDR3 residues: CASSTPKTGTNSPLHF. The CDR3 region has the DNA TGTGCCAGCAGCACACCGAAGACAGGGACTAATTCACCCCTCCACTTT.